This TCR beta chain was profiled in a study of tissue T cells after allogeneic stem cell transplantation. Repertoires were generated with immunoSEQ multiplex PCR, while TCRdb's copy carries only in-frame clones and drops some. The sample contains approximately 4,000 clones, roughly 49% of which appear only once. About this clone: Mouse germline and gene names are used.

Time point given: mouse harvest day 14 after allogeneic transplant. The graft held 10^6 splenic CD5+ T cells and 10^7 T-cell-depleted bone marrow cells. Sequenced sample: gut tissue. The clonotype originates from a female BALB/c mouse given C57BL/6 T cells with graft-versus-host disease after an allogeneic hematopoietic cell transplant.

CDR3 DNA, as far as it was read: TGTGCCAGCAGCCTCTTGGGGGGGCCGAGTGCAGAAACGCTGTAT. Protein: CASSLLGGPSAETLY. The CDR3 reads in full as CASSLLGGPSAETLYF. The J gene is TRBJ2-3, the V gene TRBV26; TRBD2 aligns across 9 bases. The read falls 1 residue short of the CDR3 end, and the missing part is taken from the germline J gene. Germline CDR1 is KGHPV and CDR2 is FQNQEV (reference sequence). The V segment lost 6 bases and the J segment 0 bases; nucleotides outside the gene matches: 7. The CDR3 is 16 amino acids.